Listed here are 26 T cell receptor beta chains from one sample, sequenced in a study of blood T cell repertoires in COVID-19. The method was immunoSEQ multiplex PCR; TCRdb's version includes in-frame clones alone and lacks a portion of them. The data contain 350,000 to 400,000 clones, 85% to 90% of them seen just once; the ten biggest clones take up roughly 1%. The sequenced sample was PBMCs or T cells enriched from blood (not recorded which). The receptors here all came from a man aged 18 to 30 who had recovered from COVID-19.

CDR3 protein: CASSQGLGAGKTQYF. As DNA, the CDR3 is TGTGCCAGCAGCCAGGGCCTAGGAGCGGGGAAGACCCAGTACTTC. The chain combines TRBV3-1 (or the pseudogene TRBV3-2) with TRBJ2-5, with 7 bases that match TRBD2. This CDR3 region has 15 residues. V lost 3 bases to trimming and J lost 6 bases; unmatched junction nucleotides: 10. The germline CDR1 and CDR2 sequences are LGHDT and YNNKEL (reference sequence).

V usage is TRBV9 and J usage is TRBJ2-2; 7 bases align to TRBD1. Trimming removed 6 bases from V and 7 bases from J; junction bases left unmatched: 9. CDR3 size: 14 residues. CDR1 and CDR2 from the germline V gene are SGDLS and YYNGEE. The CDR3 nucleotides read TGTGCCAGCAAGGGGACAGAGGTCAGCGGGGAGCTGTTTTTT. Its protein is CASKGTEVSGELFF.

V and J are TRBV11-3 and TRBJ2-3, with 7 bases fitting TRBD1. The CDR3 totals 15 residues. Per germline, CDR1 SGHNT and CDR2 YENEEA. With 3 bases clipped from V and 2 bases from J, the junction kept 5 bases outside the gene matches. The DNA for the CDR3 is TGTGCCAGCAGCTTGACAGGGCGCCCCACAGATACGCAGTATTTT. It specifies CASSLTGRPTDTQYF.

The chain employs TRBV5-4 and TRBJ2-1; maybe TRBD2 (5 bases). Trimming took 4 bases from V and 0 from J, leaving 11 bases between them. Germline V gene data show CDR1 as SGHNT and CDR2 as YYREEE (reference sequence). This CDR3 comprises 15 residues. CDR3 region: CASSAGDSSYNEQFF. For the CDR3, the DNA is TGTGCCAGCAGCGCCGGGGATAGCTCCTACAATGAGCAGTTCTTC.

This clone has only one observation. The chain combines TRBV2 with TRBJ1-2; D is perhaps TRBD1 (5 bases). This CDR3 contains 13 residues. Germline CDR1 and CDR2: SNHLY and FYNNEI. The CDR3 DNA is TGTGCGGGATTTACGAAGGGGCCTTATGGCTACACCTTC. It translates to CAGFTKGPYGYTF. Full variable domain (outside the CDR3, taken from reference TRBV2 and TRBJ1-2): EPEVTQTPSHQVTQMGQEVILRCVPISNHLYFYWYRQILGQKVEFLVSFYNNEISEKSEIFDDQFSVERPDGSNFTLKIRSTKLEDSAMYFCAGFTKGPYGYTFGSGTRLTVV.

The chain has TRBV6-2 or TRBV6-3 and TRBJ2-7, with no clear D. The CDR3 contains 12 residues. Germline CDR1 reads MNHEY; CDR2 reads SVGEGT. V was cut by 5 bases and J by 3 bases, with 8 bases left in between. The CDR3 DNA sequence: TGTGCCAGCAGTCCATTAGTCTACGAGCAGTACTTC. It translates to CASSPLVYEQYF.

The chain has TRBV2 and TRBJ1-1; 9 bases line up with TRBD1. Per germline, CDR1 SNHLY and CDR2 FYNNEI. The CDR3 is 16 residues long. V was pared by 7 bases and J by 3 bases, with 12 bases of the junction left unmatched. This CDR3 is CASNFRGQGMDTEAFF. The CDR3 region has the DNA TGTGCCAGCAATTTTCGGGGACAGGGAATGGACACTGAAGCTTTCTTT.

The V gene is TRBV21-1, the J gene TRBJ2-1; no DNA check was done on the table's D call, TRBD2. TRBV21-1 is annotated as a pseudogene. CDR3 size: 17 residues. This chain's CDR3 is CASSNLRSSGEYNEQFF. The CDR3 DNA follows: TGTGCCAGCAGCAACCTCCGGTCTAGCGGGGAATACAATGAGCAGTTCTTC.

The V and J genes are TRBV29-1 and TRBJ1-5, with 7 bases fitting TRBD1. Trimming at V came to 6 bases and at J to 4 bases, leaving 6 bases not matched to a gene. This CDR3 has 13 amino acids. CDR1 is SQVTM and CDR2 is ANQGSEA in the germline V gene. The CDR3 here is CSVSQGLNQPQHF. The CDR3 nucleotides are TGCAGCGTCTCACAGGGGCTAAATCAGCCCCAGCATTTT.

The rearrangement links TRBV6-5 to TRBJ1-4; D gene unclear. The CDR3 length is 15 residues. CDR1 is MNHEY, CDR2 SVGAGI, per germline. V lost 6 bases and J lost 6, with 17 bases in between. This CDR3 is CASSRSASGDEKLFF. The CDR3 region has the DNA TGTGCCAGCAGCCGCAGCGCAAGCGGCGATGAAAAACTGTTTTTT.

The V call is TRBV3-1 (or the pseudogene TRBV3-2), the J call TRBJ2-7; 14 bases line up with TRBD2. V dropped 4 bases and J dropped 9; count of bases not matched to a gene: 11. The V gene's germline CDR1 is LGHDT and CDR2 YNNKEL (reference sequence). The CDR3 is 16 residues long. The CDR3 DNA is TGTGCCAGCAGCCTCGGGACTAGCGGGAGTATTGTACGGCAGTACTTC. Its protein product is CASSLGTSGSIVRQYF.

The gene calls are TRBV5-5 and TRBJ2-3; 11 bases agree with TRBD2. The V gene end was trimmed by 4 bases and the J gene end by 2 bases; junction bases not matched to a gene: 12. Germline-derived CDR1 and CDR2 are SGHKS and YYEKEE (reference sequence). This CDR3 comprises 18 residues. CDR3 sequence reads: CASSPTPGTSGFTDTQYF. The CDR3 DNA reads as TGTGCCAGCAGCCCAACCCCCGGGACTAGCGGATTCACAGATACGCAGTATTTT.

This clone has just one count. This chain joins TRBV19 and TRBJ1-2; TRBD1 aligns across 8 bases. With 10 bases clipped from V and 4 bases from J, the junction kept 11 bases outside the gene matches. Germline loops: CDR1 LNHDA, CDR2 SQIVND (reference sequence). The CDR3 is 14 amino acids. CDR3 amino acids: CATSGQGEIYGYTF. The CDR3 coding sequence is TGTGCCACCTCCGGACAGGGAGAGATCTATGGCTACACCTTC.

This chain uses TRBV2 with TRBJ1-6; D remains ambiguous. The germline V and J ends were trimmed by 6 bases and 10 bases, with 13 bases remaining between them. CDR1 SNHLY and CDR2 FYNNEI come from the germline V gene. The CDR3 is 13 residues long. The CDR3 nucleotides read TGTGCCAGCAGGAACGGGTGGAAATCACCCCTCCACTTT. Translation: CASRNGWKSPLHF.

This rearrangement joins TRBV9 to TRBJ2-1; 8 nucleotides align to TRBD1. Germline CDR1 reads SGDLS; CDR2 reads YYNGEE. CDR3 length: 15 amino acids. J was trimmed by 4 bases and V by 3 bases; bases with no gene match: 6. CDR3 DNA sequence: TGTGCCAGCAGCGAAGGGACAGGACGATACAATGAGCAGTTCTTC. Amino acids: CASSEGTGRYNEQFF.

This chain links TRBV7-6 with TRBJ1-2; D uncertain. Trimming stripped 1 base from V and 2 bases from J, with 8 bases between. Germline CDR1 is SGHVS and CDR2 is FNYEAQ. This CDR3 comprises 14 residues. The CDR3 loop is CASSLGMENYGYTF. CDR3 in DNA: TGTGCCAGCAGCTTAGGTATGGAGAACTATGGCTACACCTTC.

The chain joins TRBV6-5 to TRBJ1-1; 8 bases match TRBD1. The CDR3 sequence is 11 residues long. Losses at the gene ends were 6 bases for V and 6 bases for J; bases not matched to a gene: 0. CDR1 is MNHEY, CDR2 SVGAGI, per germline. The CDR3 region is CASRTGAEAFF. The DNA of the CDR3 is TGTGCCAGCAGGACAGGGGCTGAAGCTTTCTTT.

The V call is TRBV2, the J call TRBJ1-2; 9 nucleotides align to TRBD1. The germline CDR1 and CDR2 sequences are SNHLY and FYNNEI. The CDR3 has 15 residues. V lost 3 bases, J lost 5 bases, and 7 bases stayed unmatched. CDR3 DNA: TGTGCCAGCAGTGAGTCCGGACAGGGGATATATGGCTACACCTTC. This translates into CASSESGQGIYGYTF.

The chain recombines TRBV5-5 with TRBJ2-5; 7 nucleotides line up with TRBD1. V lost 2 bases, J lost 4 bases, and 8 bases stayed unmatched. Germline V lookup: CDR1 SGHKS, CDR2 YYEKEE (reference sequence). This CDR3 contains 15 residues. Written as DNA, the CDR3 is TGTGCCAGCAGCTTCACTGACAGGGTGAGAGAGACCCAGTACTTC. Residues: CASSFTDRVRETQYF.

The chain carries TRBV10-3 and TRBJ2-5; TRBD2 aligns across 10 bases. The CDR3 spans 13 residues. With V trimmed by 5 bases and J by 3 bases, 0 bases remained unmatched. Germline V gene lookup returns CDR1 ENHRY and CDR2 SYGVKD. Here the CDR3 reads CAISLAGEETQYF. CDR3 coding DNA: TGTGCCATCAGTCTAGCGGGGGAAGAGACCCAGTACTTC.

V usage is TRBV15 and J usage is TRBJ2-1; no reliable D call. With 0 bases removed from V and 7 bases from J, the gap between germline ends came to 10 bases. This CDR3 contains 14 residues. The germline gives CDR1 LNHNV, CDR2 YYDKDF (reference sequence). The CDR3 region has the DNA TGTGCCACCAGCAGAGATCGTCCCGGGAATGAGCAGTTCTTC. Amino acids: CATSRDRPGNEQFF.

V and J are TRBV27 and TRBJ1-6; 7 nucleotides match TRBD1. The CDR3 is made up of 14 amino acids. After removal of 5 bases from V and 7 bases from J, the junction contained 5 bases not matched to a gene. The germline CDR1 and CDR2 sequences are MNHEY and SMNVEV (reference sequence). The CDR3 coding sequence is TGTGCCAGCAGTGAACGACAGGGAAATTCACCCCTCCACTTT. Amino acids: CASSERQGNSPLHF.

The sample holds many counts of this clone. This chain joins TRBV6-4 and TRBJ2-3; TRBD2 aligns across 12 bases. The CDR3 has 16 residues. Germline lookup yields CDR1 MRHNA and CDR2 SNTAGT. V gave up 0 bases and J gave up 4 bases; unmatched junction bases: 2. The CDR3 sequence is CASSDSASGGADTQYF. In DNA, the CDR3 is TGTGCCAGCAGTGACTCCGCTAGCGGGGGGGCAGATACGCAGTATTTT.

CDR3 sequence (DNA): TGTGCCAGCAGCCTAGATCGGGGACAGCACTATGGCTACACCTTC. It is translated as CASSLDRGQHYGYTF. This chain links TRBV9 with TRBJ1-2; TRBD1 aligns across 7 bases. Germline V gene data show CDR1 as SGDLS and CDR2 as YYNGEE. This CDR3 has 15 residues. Germline trimming cut 4 bases from V and 3 bases from J; bases unmatched to any gene: 9.

The rearrangement joins TRBV3-1 (or the pseudogene TRBV3-2) to TRBJ2-7, with 8 nucleotides matching TRBD1. V was clipped by 3 bases and J by 6 bases; unmatched bases: 4. Germline V gene data show CDR1 as LGHDT and CDR2 as YNNKEL (reference sequence). The CDR3 has 13 amino acids. The CDR3 nucleotides read TGTGCCAGCAGCCAGAGGACAGGGCCCGAGCAGTACTTC. Its translation is CASSQRTGPEQYF.

J is TRBJ1-6 and V is TRBV7-9, with 7 bases identical to TRBD1. The length of the CDR3 is 16 residues. V shed 5 bases, J shed 6 bases, and the junction held 10 bases outside the gene matches. Germline V CDR1 and CDR2: SEHNR, FQNEAQ (reference sequence). CDR3 in amino acids: CASSRLPTGSNSPLHF. The CDR3 DNA is TGTGCCAGCAGCCGCCTACCGACAGGGAGTAATTCACCCCTCCACTTT.